This record covers a single TCR beta chain. The data are from a study of CD8+ T cells in alopecia areata. As the sequencing template, cDNA was produced by extracting RNA and reverse transcribing it. Produced via immunoSEQ multiplex PCR; TCRdb's table is partial and in-frame only. The top ten clones hold approximately 10% of a sample with about 180,000 clones, about 48% of them seen once. Described treatment: oral pan-JAK inhibitor, 5-10 mg twice daily. CD4+ and CD8+ T cells were sorted from PBMCs stained for CD3, CD4 and CD8. The CDR3 runs to 15 residues. The V gene's germline CDR1 is SGHDN and CDR2 FVKESK. V was clipped by 0 bases and J by 5 bases, with 10 bases between them.

The chain has TRBV14 and TRBJ2-2; perhaps TRBD2 as D (6 bases). The starting material was CD8+ T cells sorted from blood, obtained at week 24, from a patient treated with tofacitinib. This TCR was sampled from a human donor with alopecia areata. In DNA form, the CDR3 reads TGTGCCAGCAGCCAAGATTCTCTAGCGACCGGGGAGCTGTTTTTT. This codes for CASSQDSLATGELFF.